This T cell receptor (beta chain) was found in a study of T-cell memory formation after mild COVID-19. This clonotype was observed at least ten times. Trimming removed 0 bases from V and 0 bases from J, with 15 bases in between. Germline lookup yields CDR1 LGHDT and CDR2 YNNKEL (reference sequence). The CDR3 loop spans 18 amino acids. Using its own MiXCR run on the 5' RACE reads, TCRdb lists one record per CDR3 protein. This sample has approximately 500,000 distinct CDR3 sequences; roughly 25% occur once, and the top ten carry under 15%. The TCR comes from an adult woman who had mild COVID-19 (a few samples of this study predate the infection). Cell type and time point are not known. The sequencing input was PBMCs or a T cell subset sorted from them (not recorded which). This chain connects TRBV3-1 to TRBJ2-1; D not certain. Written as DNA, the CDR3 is TGTGCCAGCAGCCAAGATTTGGCCTCAGTACTCTCCTACAATGAGCAGTTCTTC. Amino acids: CASSQDLASVLSYNEQFF.